Given below is one T cell receptor beta chain in context. Its antigen is not known. CDR1 is SGHRS, CDR2 YFSETQ, per germline. Germline trimming cut 4 bases from V and 5 bases from J; bases unmatched to any gene: 6. The CDR3 has 13 amino acids. The data stem from a study of beta chain features in type 1 diabetes. The sequenced template was cDNA made from the entire isolated RNA. Assay used: immunoSEQ multiplex PCR; TCRdb lists only in-frame clones, some missing. The sample has 850,000 to 900,000 clones; under 20% are singletons. Study conclusions and caveats: Insertion counts at VDJ junctions were lower in type 1 diabetes patients, who also showed more deletions there.

The sequence derives from a woman between 18 and 30 years old in good health. The V call is TRBV5-1, the J call TRBJ2-7; 7 bases line up with TRBD2. The sequencing sample was made of naive CD4+ T cells from blood. CDR3 sequence (DNA): TGCGCCAGCAGCGTCGGACTAGTTAACGAGCAGTACTTC. Translating gives CASSVGLVNEQYF.